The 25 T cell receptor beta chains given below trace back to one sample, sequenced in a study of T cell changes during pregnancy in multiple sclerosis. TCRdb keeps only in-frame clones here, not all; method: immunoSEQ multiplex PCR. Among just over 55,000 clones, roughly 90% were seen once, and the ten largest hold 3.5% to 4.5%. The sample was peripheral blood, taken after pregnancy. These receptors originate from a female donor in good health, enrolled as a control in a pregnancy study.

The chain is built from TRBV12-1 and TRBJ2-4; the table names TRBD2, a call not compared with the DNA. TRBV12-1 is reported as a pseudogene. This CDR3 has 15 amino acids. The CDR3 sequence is CASLAGEGTKNIQYF. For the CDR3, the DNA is TGTGCCAGTTTAGCGGGAGAAGGAACCAAAAACATTCAGTACTTC.

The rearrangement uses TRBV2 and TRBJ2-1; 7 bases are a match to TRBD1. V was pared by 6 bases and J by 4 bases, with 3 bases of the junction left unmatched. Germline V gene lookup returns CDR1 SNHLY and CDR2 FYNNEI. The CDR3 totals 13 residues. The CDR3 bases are TGTGCCAGCAGAGGGACAGCATACAATGAGCAGTTCTTC. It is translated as CASRGTAYNEQFF.

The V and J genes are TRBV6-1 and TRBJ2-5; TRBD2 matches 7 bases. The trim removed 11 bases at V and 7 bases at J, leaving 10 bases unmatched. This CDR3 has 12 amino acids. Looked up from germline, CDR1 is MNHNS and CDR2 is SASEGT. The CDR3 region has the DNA TGTGCCGGGGGGGGAAGGGTTGGGACCCAGTACTTC. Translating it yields CAGGGRVGTQYF.

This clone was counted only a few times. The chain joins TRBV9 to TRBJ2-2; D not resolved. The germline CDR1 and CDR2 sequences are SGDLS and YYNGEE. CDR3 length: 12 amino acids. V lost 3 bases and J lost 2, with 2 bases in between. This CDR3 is CASSANTGELFF. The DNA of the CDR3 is TGTGCCAGCAGCGCAAACACCGGGGAGCTGTTTTTT.

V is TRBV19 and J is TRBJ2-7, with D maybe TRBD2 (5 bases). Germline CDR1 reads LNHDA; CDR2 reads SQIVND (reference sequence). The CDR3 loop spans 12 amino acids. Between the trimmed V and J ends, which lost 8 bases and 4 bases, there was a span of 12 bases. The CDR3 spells CASSNGIYEQYF. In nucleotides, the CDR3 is TGTGCCAGTTCCAACGGGATATACGAGCAGTACTTC.

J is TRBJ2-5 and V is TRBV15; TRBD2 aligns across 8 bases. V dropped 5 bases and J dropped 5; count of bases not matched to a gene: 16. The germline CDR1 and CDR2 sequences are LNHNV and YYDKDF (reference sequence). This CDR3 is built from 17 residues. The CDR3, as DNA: TGTGCCACCAGCGGGGGAGTAGCGGGGCCCACCGGGGAGACCCAGTACTTC. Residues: CATSGGVAGPTGETQYF.

As DNA, the CDR3 is TGTGCCAGCAGCCCTCCGGGTACACACTATGGCTACACCTTC. Translation: CASSPPGTHYGYTF. The gene calls are TRBV5-6 and TRBJ1-2; no definite D call. The germline V gene encodes CDR1 SGHDT and CDR2 YYEEEE. This CDR3 has 14 residues. V lost 4 bases to trimming and J lost 3 bases, with 13 bases between them.

CDR3 coding DNA: TGTGCCAGCAGCGCAGGACAGGCCGTCTCTGGAAACACCATATATTTT. Its protein is CASSAGQAVSGNTIYF. This chain connects TRBV9 to TRBJ1-3; 7 bases are shared with TRBD1. Germline V gene sequence: CDR1 SGDLS, CDR2 YYNGEE. J gave up 0 bases and V 3 bases, and 6 bases lay outside the gene matches. This CDR3 has 16 residues.

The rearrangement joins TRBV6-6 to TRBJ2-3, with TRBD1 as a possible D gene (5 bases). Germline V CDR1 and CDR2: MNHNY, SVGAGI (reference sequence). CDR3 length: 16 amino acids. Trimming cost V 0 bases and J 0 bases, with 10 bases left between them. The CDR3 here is CASSYSDTPSTDTQYF. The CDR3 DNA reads TGTGCCAGCAGTTACTCGGACACCCCTAGCACAGATACGCAGTATTTT.

DNA of the CDR3: TGCGCCAGCAGTGAACAGGCAGCCGGGGGGCCCCAGCATTTT. It is translated as CASSEQAAGGPQHF. The chain is built from TRBV10-2 and TRBJ1-5, with D possibly being TRBD1 (5 bases). This CDR3 region has 14 residues. The V end was cut by 3 bases, the J end by 9 bases, with 15 bases between. In germline, CDR1 is WSHSY, CDR2 SAAADI.

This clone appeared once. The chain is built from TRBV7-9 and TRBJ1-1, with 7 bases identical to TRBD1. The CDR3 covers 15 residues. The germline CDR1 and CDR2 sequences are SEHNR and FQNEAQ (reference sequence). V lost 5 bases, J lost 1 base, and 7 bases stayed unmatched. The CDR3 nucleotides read TGTGCCAGCAGCCCGAGACAGGGAGAGAACACTGAAGCTTTCTTT. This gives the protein CASSPRQGENTEAFF.

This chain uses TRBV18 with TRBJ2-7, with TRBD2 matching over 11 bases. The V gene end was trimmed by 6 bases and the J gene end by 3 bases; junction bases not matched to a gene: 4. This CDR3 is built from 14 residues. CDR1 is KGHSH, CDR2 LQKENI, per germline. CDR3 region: CASSGGTSGYEQYF. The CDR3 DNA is TGTGCCAGCTCGGGCGGGACTAGCGGCTACGAGCAGTACTTC. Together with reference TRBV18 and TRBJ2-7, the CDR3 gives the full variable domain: NAGVMQNPRHLVRRRGQEARLRCSPMKGHSHVYWYRQLPEEGLKFMVYLQKENIIDESGMPKERFSAEFPKEGPSILRIQQVVRGDSAAYFCASSGGTSGYEQYFGPGTRLTVT.

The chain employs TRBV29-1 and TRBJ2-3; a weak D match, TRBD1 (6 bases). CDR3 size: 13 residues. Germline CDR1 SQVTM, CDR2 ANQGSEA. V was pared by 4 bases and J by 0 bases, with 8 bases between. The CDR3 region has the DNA TGCAGCGTTGGGACAGCGAGCACAGATACGCAGTATTTT. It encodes CSVGTASTDTQYF.

The CDR3 region is CSAGQGMNTEAFF. The CDR3 DNA follows: TGCAGCGCGGGACAGGGGATGAACACTGAAGCTTTCTTT. The rearrangement links TRBV29-1 to TRBJ1-1, with TRBD1 identical over 10 bases. Germline CDR1 is SQVTM and CDR2 is ANQGSEA. The CDR3 runs 13 residues. Germline trimming cut 7 bases from V and 0 bases from J; bases unmatched to any gene: 2.

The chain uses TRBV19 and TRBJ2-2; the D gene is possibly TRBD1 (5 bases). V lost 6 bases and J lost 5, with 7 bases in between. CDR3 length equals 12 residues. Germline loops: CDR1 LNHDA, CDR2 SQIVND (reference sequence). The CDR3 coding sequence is TGTGCCAGTAGGACAGTTACCGGGGAGCTGTTTTTT. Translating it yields CASRTVTGELFF. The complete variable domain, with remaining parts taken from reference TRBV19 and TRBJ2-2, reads DGGITQSPKYLFRKEGQNVTLSCEQNLNHDAMYWYRQDPGQGLRLIYYSQIVNDFQKGDIAEGYSVSREKKESFPLTVTSAQKNPTAFYLCASRTVTGELFFGEGSRLTVL.

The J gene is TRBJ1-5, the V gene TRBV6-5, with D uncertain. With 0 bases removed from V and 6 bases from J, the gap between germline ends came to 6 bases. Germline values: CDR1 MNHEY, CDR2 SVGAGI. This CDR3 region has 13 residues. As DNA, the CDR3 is TGTGCCAGCAGTTACTCGAACATTCAGCCCCAGCATTTT. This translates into CASSYSNIQPQHF.

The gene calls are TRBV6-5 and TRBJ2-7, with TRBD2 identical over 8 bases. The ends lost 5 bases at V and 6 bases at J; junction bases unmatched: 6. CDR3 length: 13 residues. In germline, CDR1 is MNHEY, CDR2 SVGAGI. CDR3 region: CASSQGLAPEQYF. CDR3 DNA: TGTGCCAGCAGTCAAGGACTAGCACCCGAGCAGTACTTC.

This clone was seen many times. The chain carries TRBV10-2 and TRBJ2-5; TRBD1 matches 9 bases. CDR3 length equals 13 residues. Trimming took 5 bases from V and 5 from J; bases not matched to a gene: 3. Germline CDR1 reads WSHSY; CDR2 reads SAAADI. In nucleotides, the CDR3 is TGCGCCAGCAGTTACAGGGGGCAGGAGACCCAGTACTTC. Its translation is CASSYRGQETQYF.

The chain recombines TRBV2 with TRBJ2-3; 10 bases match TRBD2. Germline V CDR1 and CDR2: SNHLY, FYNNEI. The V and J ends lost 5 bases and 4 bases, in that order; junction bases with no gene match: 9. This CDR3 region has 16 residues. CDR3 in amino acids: CASSPPSGGSSDTQYF. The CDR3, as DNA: TGTGCCAGCAGTCCTCCTAGCGGGGGAAGTTCAGATACGCAGTATTTT.

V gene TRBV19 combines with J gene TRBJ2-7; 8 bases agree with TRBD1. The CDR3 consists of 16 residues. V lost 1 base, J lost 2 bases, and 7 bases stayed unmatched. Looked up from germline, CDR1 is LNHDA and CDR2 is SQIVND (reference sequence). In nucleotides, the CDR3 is TGTGCCAGTAGTATAGTTGGGACAGGTTTTACCTACGAGCAGTACTTC. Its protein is CASSIVGTGFTYEQYF.

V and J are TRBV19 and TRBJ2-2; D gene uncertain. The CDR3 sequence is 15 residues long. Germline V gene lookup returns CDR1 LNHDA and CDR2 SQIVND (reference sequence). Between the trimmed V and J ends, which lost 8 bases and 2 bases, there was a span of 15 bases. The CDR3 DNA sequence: TGTGCCAGTTTTACCAGGCAGGCCAACACCGGGGAGCTGTTTTTT. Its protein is CASFTRQANTGELFF.

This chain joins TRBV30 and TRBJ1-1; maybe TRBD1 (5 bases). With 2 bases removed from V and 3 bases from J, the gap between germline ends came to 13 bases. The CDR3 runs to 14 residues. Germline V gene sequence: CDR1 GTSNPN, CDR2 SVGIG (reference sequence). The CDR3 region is CAWSLGVVDTEAFF. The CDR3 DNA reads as TGTGCCTGGAGTTTAGGGGTGGTTGACACTGAAGCTTTCTTT.

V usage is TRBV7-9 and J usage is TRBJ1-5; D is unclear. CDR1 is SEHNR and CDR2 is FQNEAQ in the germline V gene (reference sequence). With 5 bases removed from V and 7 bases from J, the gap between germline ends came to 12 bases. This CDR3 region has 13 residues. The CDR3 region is CASSPLAGQPQHF. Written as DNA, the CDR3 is TGTGCCAGCAGCCCTCTGGCCGGGCAGCCCCAGCATTTT.

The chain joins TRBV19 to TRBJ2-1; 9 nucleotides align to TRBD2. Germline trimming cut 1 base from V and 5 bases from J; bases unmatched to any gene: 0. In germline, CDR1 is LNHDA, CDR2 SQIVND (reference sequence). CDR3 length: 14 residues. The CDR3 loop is CASSIGLADNEQFF. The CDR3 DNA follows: TGTGCCAGTAGTATAGGACTAGCGGACAATGAGCAGTTCTTC.

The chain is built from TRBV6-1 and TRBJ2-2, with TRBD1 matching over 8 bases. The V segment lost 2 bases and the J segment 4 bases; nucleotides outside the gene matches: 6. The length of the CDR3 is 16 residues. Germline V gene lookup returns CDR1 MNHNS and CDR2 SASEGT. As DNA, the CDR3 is TGTGCCAGCAGTGAATCCCGGACAGGGATCACCGGGGAGCTGTTTTTT. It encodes CASSESRTGITGELFF.